This T cell receptor (beta chain) was observed in a study of blood T cell repertoires in COVID-19. The CDR3 has 15 residues. V was pared by 3 bases and J by 4 bases, with 5 bases of the junction left unmatched. Looked up from germline, CDR1 is MNHEY and CDR2 is SVGAGI. Profiled with immunoSEQ multiplex PCR; TCRdb holds only in-frame clones, not every one. The sample shows 270,000 or so clones, more than 65% of them seen only once. The sequence came from a woman younger than 35 with acute or convalescent COVID-19. The chain couples TRBV6-5 to TRBJ2-7; 11 positions match TRBD2. The sample was peripheral blood. Here the CDR3 DNA reads TGTGCCAGCAGTTATGATACTAGCGGGAGTTACGAGCAGTACTTC. Translating gives CASSYDTSGSYEQYF.